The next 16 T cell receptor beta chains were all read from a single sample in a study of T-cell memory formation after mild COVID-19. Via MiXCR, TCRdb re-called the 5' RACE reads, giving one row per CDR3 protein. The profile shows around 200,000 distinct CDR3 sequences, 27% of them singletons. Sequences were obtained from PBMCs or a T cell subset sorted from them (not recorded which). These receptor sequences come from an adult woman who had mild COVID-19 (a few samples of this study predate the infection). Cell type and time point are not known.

The CDR3 coding sequence is TGTGCCAGCAGTCCCTTAGCGGGAGTTTGGGAGCAGTACTTC. This gives the protein CASSPLAGVWEQYF. This sequence joins TRBV28 and TRBJ2-7, with TRBD2 matching 9 bases. The V segment lost 5 bases and the J segment 7 bases; nucleotides outside the gene matches: 9. Germline CDR1 and CDR2: MDHEN and SYDVKM. The CDR3 is 14 amino acids. Filled out from reference TRBV28 and TRBJ2-7, the complete variable domain reads DVKVTQSSRYLVKRTGEKVFLECVQDMDHENMFWYRQDPGLGLRLIYFSYDVKMKEKGDIPEGYSVSREKKERFSLILESASTNQTSMYLCASSPLAGVWEQYFGPGTRLTVT.

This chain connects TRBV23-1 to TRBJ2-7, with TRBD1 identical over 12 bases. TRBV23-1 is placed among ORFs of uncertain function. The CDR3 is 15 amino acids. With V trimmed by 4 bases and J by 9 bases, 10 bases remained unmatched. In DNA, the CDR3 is TGCGCCAGCAGTCCCCGGCGGGACAGGGGGCTCAGGCAGTACTTC. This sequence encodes CASSPRRDRGLRQYF.

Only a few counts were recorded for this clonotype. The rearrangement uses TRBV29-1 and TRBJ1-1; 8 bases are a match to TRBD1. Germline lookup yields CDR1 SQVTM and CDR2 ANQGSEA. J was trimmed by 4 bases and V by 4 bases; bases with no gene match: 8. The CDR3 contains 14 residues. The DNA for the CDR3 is TGCAGCGTTGTCGAACAGGGGGTGGCCACTGAAGCTTTCTTT. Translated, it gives CSVVEQGVATEAFF.

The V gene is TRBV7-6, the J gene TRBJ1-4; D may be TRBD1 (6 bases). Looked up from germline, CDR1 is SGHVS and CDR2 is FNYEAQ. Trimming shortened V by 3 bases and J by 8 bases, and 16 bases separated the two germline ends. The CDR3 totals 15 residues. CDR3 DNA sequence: TGTGCCAGCAGCTTGTCCGGGACAAAAAGGGAAAAACTGTTTTTT. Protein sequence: CASSLSGTKREKLFF.

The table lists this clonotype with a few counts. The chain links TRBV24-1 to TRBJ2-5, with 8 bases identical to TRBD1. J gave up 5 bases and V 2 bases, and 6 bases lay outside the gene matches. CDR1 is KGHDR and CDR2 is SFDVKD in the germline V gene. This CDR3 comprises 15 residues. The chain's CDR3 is CATSDSRTGMETQYF. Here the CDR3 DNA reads TGTGCCACCAGTGATTCGCGGACAGGGATGGAGACCCAGTACTTC.

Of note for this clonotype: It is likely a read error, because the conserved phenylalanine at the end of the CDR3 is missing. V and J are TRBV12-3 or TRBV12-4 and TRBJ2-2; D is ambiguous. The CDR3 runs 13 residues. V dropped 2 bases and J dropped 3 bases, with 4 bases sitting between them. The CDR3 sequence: CASSLRDTGELFY. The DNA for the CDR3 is TGTGCCAGCAGTTTAAGGGACACCGGGGAGCTGTTTTAT.

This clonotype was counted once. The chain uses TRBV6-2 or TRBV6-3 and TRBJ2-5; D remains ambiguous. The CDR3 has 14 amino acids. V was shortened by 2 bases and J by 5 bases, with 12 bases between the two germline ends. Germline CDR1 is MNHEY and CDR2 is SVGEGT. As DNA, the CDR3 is TGTGCCAGCAGTTACCCCGGAAGAAGGGAGACCCAGTACTTC. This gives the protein CASSYPGRRETQYF.

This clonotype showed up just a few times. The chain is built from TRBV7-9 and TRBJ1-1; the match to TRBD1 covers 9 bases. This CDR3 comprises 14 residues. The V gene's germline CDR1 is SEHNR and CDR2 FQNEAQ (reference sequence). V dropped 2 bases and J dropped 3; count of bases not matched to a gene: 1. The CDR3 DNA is TGTGCCAGCAGCTTAAGACAGGGGGACACTGAAGCTTTCTTT. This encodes CASSLRQGDTEAFF.

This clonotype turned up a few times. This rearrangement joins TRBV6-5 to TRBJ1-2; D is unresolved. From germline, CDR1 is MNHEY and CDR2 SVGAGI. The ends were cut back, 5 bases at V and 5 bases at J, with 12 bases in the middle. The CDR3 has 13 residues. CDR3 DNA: TGTGCCAGCAGTCAAAGCCGCGGGTATGGCTACACCTTC. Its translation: CASSQSRGYGYTF.

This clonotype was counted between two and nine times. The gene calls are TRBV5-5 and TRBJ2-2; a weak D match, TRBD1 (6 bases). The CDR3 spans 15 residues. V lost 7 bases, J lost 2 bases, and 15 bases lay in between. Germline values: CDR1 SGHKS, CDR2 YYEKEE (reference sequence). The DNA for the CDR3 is TGTGCCAGCTGGGCCGGACAGTTTAACACCGGGGAGCTGTTTTTT. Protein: CASWAGQFNTGELFF.

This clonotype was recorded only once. CDR3 in amino acids: CASSETGVRTEAFF. In DNA, the CDR3 is TGTGCCAGTAGTGAGACTGGGGTGAGAACTGAAGCTTTCTTT. This chain links TRBV19 with TRBJ1-1; no definite D call. The CDR3 sequence is 14 residues long. The V gene lost 5 bases and the J gene lost 5 bases, with 15 bases spanning the gap. Germline values: CDR1 LNHDA, CDR2 SQIVND (reference sequence).

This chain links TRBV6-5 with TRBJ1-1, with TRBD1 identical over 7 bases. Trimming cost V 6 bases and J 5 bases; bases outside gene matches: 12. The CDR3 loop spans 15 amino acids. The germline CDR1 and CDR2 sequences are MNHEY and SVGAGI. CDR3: CASSLIETGQTEAFF. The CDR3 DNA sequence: TGTGCCAGCAGCCTCATTGAGACAGGGCAAACTGAAGCTTTCTTT.

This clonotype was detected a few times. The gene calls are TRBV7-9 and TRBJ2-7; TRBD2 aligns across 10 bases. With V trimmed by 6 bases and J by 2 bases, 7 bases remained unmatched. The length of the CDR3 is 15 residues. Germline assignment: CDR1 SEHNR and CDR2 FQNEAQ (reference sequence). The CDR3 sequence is CASSHTSGVAYEQYF. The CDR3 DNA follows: TGTGCCAGCAGTCATACTAGCGGGGTCGCCTACGAGCAGTACTTC.

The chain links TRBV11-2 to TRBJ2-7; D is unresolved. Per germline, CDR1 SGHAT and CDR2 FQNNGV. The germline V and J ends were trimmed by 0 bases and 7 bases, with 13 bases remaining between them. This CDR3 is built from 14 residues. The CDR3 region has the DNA TGTGCCAGCAGCTTAGACGGTGACCTGGGGGAGCAGTACTTC. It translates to CASSLDGDLGEQYF.

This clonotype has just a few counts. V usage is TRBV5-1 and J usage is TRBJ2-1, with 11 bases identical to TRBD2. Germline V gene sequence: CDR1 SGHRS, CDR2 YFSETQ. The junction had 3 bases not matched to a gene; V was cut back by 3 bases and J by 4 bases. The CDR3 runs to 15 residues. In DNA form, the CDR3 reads TGCGCCAGCAGCTGGACTAGCGGGCTATACAATGAGCAGTTCTTC. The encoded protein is CASSWTSGLYNEQFF.

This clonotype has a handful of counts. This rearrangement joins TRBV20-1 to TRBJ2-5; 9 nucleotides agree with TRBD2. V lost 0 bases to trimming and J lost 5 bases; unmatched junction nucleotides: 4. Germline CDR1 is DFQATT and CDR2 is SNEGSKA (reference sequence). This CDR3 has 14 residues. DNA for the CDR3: TGCAGTGCTAGAGATCCTAGCGGGGCCGAGACCCAGTACTTC. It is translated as CSARDPSGAETQYF.